This TCR beta chain was recovered during a study of blood T cell repertoires in COVID-19. Looking at the study overall: Acute and convalescent COVID-19 specimens originated in the United States, Italy and Spain. The cDNA or gDNA used as material had been derived from T cells, B-cell-depleted T cells, or PBMCs.

In the authors' workflow: Estimation of nucleated cell counts was performed using reference gene primer amplification. The repertoire was sequenced with immunoSEQ multiplex PCR; TCRdb's copy has only in-frame clones and lacks some. The DNA was the basis for D and trimming; V, J and clone size are from that table. The sample includes about 170,000 clones, 70% to 90% of them seen just once. This clonotype originated in a man aged 40-50 years who had recovered from COVID-19. The sequenced sample was peripheral blood.

CDR3 loop: CASSSSVRGTQYF. Here the CDR3 DNA reads TGTGCCAGCAGTTCCTCGGTGCGCGGGACCCAGTACTTC. The J gene is TRBJ2-5, the V gene TRBV12-3 or TRBV12-4; D is unresolved. Deletions cut 4 bases from V and 7 bases from J, with 13 bases between. The CDR3 has 13 residues.